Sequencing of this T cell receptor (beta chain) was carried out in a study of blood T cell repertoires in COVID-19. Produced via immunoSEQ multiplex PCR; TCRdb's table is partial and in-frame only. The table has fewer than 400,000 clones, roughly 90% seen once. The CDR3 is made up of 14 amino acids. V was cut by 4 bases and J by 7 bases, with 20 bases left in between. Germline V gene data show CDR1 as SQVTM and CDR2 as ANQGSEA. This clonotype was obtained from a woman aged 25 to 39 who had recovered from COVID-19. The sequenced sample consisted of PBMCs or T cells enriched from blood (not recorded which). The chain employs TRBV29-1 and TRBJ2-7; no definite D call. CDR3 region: CSVGSGYGATEQYF. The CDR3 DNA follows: TGCAGCGTTGGGAGTGGCTATGGAGCTACGGAGCAGTACTTC.